A selection of T cell receptor beta chains follows, all from one sample in a study of blood T cell repertoires in COVID-19. Sequencing used immunoSEQ multiplex PCR; TCRdb keeps in-frame clones, though not all of them. The sample carries about 250,000 clones, about 89% recorded once. Sequencing used peripheral blood. These receptors all come from a woman aged 40 to 49 who had recovered from COVID-19. Both conserved end residues are part of each CDR3.

V	J	CDR3
TRBV7-8	TRBJ1-1	CASSERRVTEAFF
TRBV3-1/TRBV3-2	TRBJ2-5	CASSYSWQETQYF
TRBV4-2	TRBJ2-2	CASSQVGAKRDTGELFF
TRBV5-8	TRBJ2-7	CASSRTSGSMSYEQYF
TRBV6-5	TRBJ2-3	CASGTGVTDTQYF
TRBV14	TRBJ1-4	CASSRAAGREKLFF
TRBV7-2	TRBJ2-7	CASSLSGGNTYEQYF
TRBV10-2	TRBJ2-1	CASTSFRRPWEQFF
TRBV16	TRBJ1-1	CASSHPPMRTEAFF
TRBV3-1/TRBV3-2	TRBJ2-7	CASSSGGSIDEQYF
TRBV12-3/TRBV12-4	TRBJ2-1	CASSLGGEREQFF
TRBV7-2	TRBJ2-3	CASSPHMGRGLTDTQYF
TRBV10-3	TRBJ2-7	CAIRDGGGSSYEQYF
TRBV28	TRBJ1-5	CASSSSGGALVQPQHF
TRBV14	TRBJ1-4	CASSPRDRANEKLFF
TRBV2	TRBJ2-7	CASSPGTIYEQYF
TRBV10-2	TRBJ1-2	CASSEGGRTVTVYGYTF
TRBV7-9	TRBJ2-1	CASSFWAGTQNEQFF
TRBV4-1	TRBJ1-5	CASSRQLPGQAGRPQHF
TRBV5-6	TRBJ2-7	CASSRDRTGHEQYF
TRBV10-3	TRBJ1-5	CAISESGDRVQPQHF
TRBV4-1	TRBJ1-4	CASSQGRGGSNEKLFF
TRBV5-1	TRBJ2-1	CASSLERNEQFF
TRBV14	TRBJ2-3	CASSGYFSGLSTDTQYF
TRBV19	TRBJ1-2	CASSAGTSSNYGYTF
TRBV4-2	TRBJ2-7	CASSQDFGTPYEQYF
TRBV19	TRBJ2-7	CASSSASGRAYEQYF
TRBV10-3	TRBJ1-5	CAISAEVGNQPQHF
TRBV10-2	TRBJ2-1	CASSELSGTSGGREQFF
TRBV5-1	TRBJ2-1	CASSSGTSPFNEQFF
TRBV5-6	TRBJ2-5	CASSPGSAGRETQYF
TRBV6-6	TRBJ2-7	CASSGLATVYEQYF
TRBV5-1	TRBJ2-2	CASSLAGTNTGELFF
TRBV10-3	TRBJ1-5	CAITDRDDQPQHF
TRBV4-1	TRBJ2-3	CASSQDGHTARDTQYF
TRBV4-2	TRBJ1-1	CASSQGRVSEAFF
TRBV7-3	TRBJ2-7	CASSSSGDSRYEQYF
TRBV9	TRBJ1-2	CASSVALPPGSNYGYTF
TRBV27	TRBJ1-1	CASKRTGGLNTEAFF
TRBV19	TRBJ1-5	CASSIPKPSGNQPQHF
TRBV11-2	TRBJ2-7	CASSRLAGGSYEQYF
TRBV5-1	TRBJ1-4	CASSLSRAANEKLFF
TRBV9	TRBJ2-1	CASSEGSYNEQFF
TRBV7-2	TRBJ2-3	CASSLRKSGTSTDTQYF
TRBV5-5	TRBJ2-7	CASADRTASYEQYF
TRBV2	TRBJ2-2	CASISDKANTGELFF
TRBV28	TRBJ2-5	CASSTDRSGETQYF
TRBV28	TRBJ2-7	CASSLYLAGGSYEQYF
TRBV18	TRBJ2-7	CASSAETGDHEQYF
TRBV5-1	TRBJ2-1	CASRGGQGVDEQFF
TRBV19	TRBJ1-6	CASSAGQENSPLHF